The 16 T cell receptor beta chains below come from one sample, sequenced in a study of T-cell memory formation after mild COVID-19. From the 5' RACE reads, TCRdb called clonotypes with MiXCR, one entry per CDR3 protein. Of roughly 550,000 distinct CDR3 sequences in the sample, 20% are singletons; the top ten hold around 12%. Sequencing was performed on PBMCs or a T cell subset sorted from them (not recorded which). Receptors originate from an adult woman who had mild COVID-19 (a few samples of this study predate the infection). Cell type and time point are not known.

CDR3 sequence: CASSPHRSGYNEQFF. The CDR3 DNA follows: TGTGCCAGCAGCCCCCACCGGTCAGGGTACAATGAGCAGTTCTTC. The chain uses TRBV7-9 and TRBJ2-1; tentative D call: TRBD1 (5 bases). Trimming stripped 5 bases from V and 4 bases from J, with 15 bases between. This CDR3 comprises 15 residues. From germline, CDR1 is SEHNR and CDR2 FQNEAQ (reference sequence).

This clonotype has a handful of counts. This chain connects TRBV20-1 to TRBJ2-7, with TRBD2 identical over 8 bases. Germline CDR1 is DFQATT and CDR2 is SNEGSKA (reference sequence). CDR3 length equals 14 residues. V lost 2 bases to trimming and J lost 2 bases; unmatched junction nucleotides: 5. CDR3 loop: CSARIAGTTYEQYF. DNA for the CDR3: TGCAGTGCTAGAATAGCGGGGACCACCTACGAGCAGTACTTC.

This clonotype was seen only a few times. The chain carries TRBV4-1 and TRBJ2-2, with D possibly matching TRBD1 (5 bases). Trimming took off 0 bases at V and 2 bases at J, with 13 bases between the two ends. Germline CDR1 reads MGHRA; CDR2 reads YSYEKL. The length of the CDR3 is 17 residues. The CDR3 region has the DNA TGCGCCAGCAGCCAAGAGGTGGGCAGGGCAAACACCGGGGAGCTGTTTTTT. Its protein product is CASSQEVGRANTGELFF.

This clonotype was seen a few times. The chain carries TRBV15 and TRBJ2-7; 7 nucleotides align to TRBD1. This CDR3 region has 16 residues. Trimming took 2 bases from V and 1 from J; bases not matched to a gene: 8. CDR1 LNHNV and CDR2 YYDKDF come from the germline V gene (reference sequence). The DNA of the CDR3 is TGTGCCACCAGCAGACCCCGACAGGGAGTATCCTACGAGCAGTACTTC. It translates to CATSRPRQGVSYEQYF.

The chain uses TRBV20-1 and TRBJ1-3, with D unclear. Trimming took 0 bases from V and 0 from J, leaving 6 bases between them. This CDR3 has 14 residues. Germline V CDR1 and CDR2: DFQATT, SNEGSKA (reference sequence). In nucleotides, the CDR3 is TGCAGTGCTAGAGATCGGTTCTCTGGAAACACCATATATTTT. Protein: CSARDRFSGNTIYF.

V gene TRBV23-1 combines with J gene TRBJ2-5; D is undetermined. TRBV23-1 carries the ORF label, with uncertain function. The CDR3 runs 9 residues. Trimming removed 11 bases at V and 6 bases at J, with 7 bases between. As DNA, the CDR3 is TGCGCCCGTGGGCAGACCCAGTACTTC. Translating gives CARGQTQYF.

The V gene is TRBV12-3 or TRBV12-4, the J gene TRBJ1-2; unclear D gene. The V end lost 3 bases, the J end lost 3 bases, and 11 bases lay between the germline ends. The length of the CDR3 is 14 residues. This chain's CDR3 is CASSFSSGHYGYTF. Written as DNA, the CDR3 is TGTGCCAGCAGTTTTTCTTCTGGGCACTATGGCTACACCTTC.

This sequence joins TRBV18 and TRBJ1-2, with no clear D. There are 13 residues in the CDR3. Trimming cost V 3 bases and J 4 bases, with 9 bases left between them. The germline gives CDR1 KGHSH, CDR2 LQKENI. The CDR3 region has the DNA TGTGCCAGCTCACCGGAACCCCCCTATGGCTACACCTTC. Translation: CASSPEPPYGYTF.

The V call is TRBV20-1, the J call TRBJ2-1, with 10 nucleotides matching TRBD2. The germline V gene encodes CDR1 DFQATT and CDR2 SNEGSKA (reference sequence). This CDR3 is built from 15 residues. Trimming at V came to 6 bases and at J to 8 bases, leaving 13 bases not matched to a gene. The CDR3 sequence: CSAPEQRGGLDEQFF. The CDR3, as DNA: TGCAGTGCGCCAGAGCAGCGGGGGGGCCTGGATGAGCAGTTCTTC.

The V gene is TRBV7-2, the J gene TRBJ1-1, with a tentative D call TRBD1 (5 bases). The CDR3 loop spans 14 amino acids. V was shortened by 6 bases and J by 5 bases, with 16 bases between the two germline ends. CDR1 SGHTA and CDR2 FQGNSA come from the germline V gene. CDR3 DNA sequence: TGTGCCAGCAGTCTGACAGAGAGTTTGACTGAAGCTTTCTTT. It yields the protein CASSLTESLTEAFF.

The chain uses TRBV30 and TRBJ1-5; D is ambiguous. Germline CDR1 is GTSNPN and CDR2 is SVGIG (reference sequence). The CDR3 contains 13 residues. V was pared by 2 bases and J by 3 bases, with 8 bases between. The CDR3 DNA sequence: TGTGCCTGGAGTCGCCAATTCAATCAGCCCCAGCATTTT. Translating it yields CAWSRQFNQPQHF.

This clonotype was seen ten or more times. The V gene is TRBV30, the J gene TRBJ2-1; D unclear. CDR1 and CDR2 from the germline V gene are GTSNPN and SVGIG (reference sequence). This CDR3 spans 11 amino acids. The CDR3: CAFKDNHEQFF. In nucleotides, the CDR3 is TGTGCGTTTAAAGATAACCATGAGCAGTTCTTC.

A few counts support this clonotype. The chain links TRBV30 to TRBJ1-1; possibly TRBD1 for D (6 bases). V lost 5 bases and J lost 0, with 10 bases in between. The germline V gene encodes CDR1 GTSNPN and CDR2 SVGIG (reference sequence). The length of the CDR3 is 13 residues. This CDR3 reads CAWGQILNTEAFF. CDR3 in DNA: TGTGCCTGGGGACAGATTTTGAACACTGAAGCTTTCTTT. Full variable domain (rest looked up from reference TRBV30 and TRBJ1-1): SQTIHQWPATLVQPVGSPLSLECTVEGTSNPNLYWYRQAAGRGLQLLFYSVGIGQISSEVPQNLSASRPQDRQFILSSKKLLLSDSGFYLCAWGQILNTEAFFGQGTRLTVV.

This clonotype has more than one count but fewer than ten. The V and J genes are TRBV5-1 and TRBJ1-1, with a weak D call TRBD1 (6 bases). The CDR3 has 13 residues. Trimming removed 6 bases from V and 1 base from J, with 10 bases in between. Germline CDR1 is SGHRS and CDR2 is YFSETQ. CDR3 sequence (DNA): TGCGCCAGCAACCTACAGGGGAACACTGAAGCTTTCTTT. Translation: CASNLQGNTEAFF.

This clonotype was counted between two and nine times. The genes are TRBV5-1 and TRBJ2-1; D remains unclear. Between the trimmed V and J ends, which lost 2 bases and 7 bases, there was a span of 10 bases. CDR1 and CDR2 (germline): SGHRS, YFSETQ. The CDR3 is 13 residues long. The CDR3 is CASSFLGRNEQFF. The CDR3 DNA reads as TGCGCCAGCAGCTTCTTAGGTAGAAATGAGCAGTTCTTC. Looking up the rest from reference TRBV5-1 and TRBJ2-1 gives the full variable domain: KAGVTQTPRYLIKTRGQQVTLSCSPISGHRSVSWYQQTPGQGLQFLFEYFSETQRNKGNFPGRFSGRQFSNSRSEMNVSTLELGDSALYLCASSFLGRNEQFFGPGTRLTVL.

The rearrangement joins TRBV12-3 or TRBV12-4 to TRBJ2-2; D unresolved. The length of the CDR3 is 13 residues. V lost 4 bases, J lost 5 bases, and 8 bases lay in between. CDR3: CASSSLRTGELFF. CDR3 sequence (DNA): TGTGCCAGCAGTTCGTTACGGACCGGGGAGCTGTTTTTT.